Following are 20 T cell receptor beta chains from one sample sequenced in a study of T-cell reconstitution after alpha-beta-depleted transplantation in children (dated by TCRdb to between 2015 and 2016). To prepare the library, PCR was applied. TCRdb lists the instrument as Illumina HiSeq 2500. TCR libraries were prepared with molecular barcoding, using unique molecular identifiers to normalize TCRbeta repertoire quantification. The public sequencing data were trimmed at Q25 with fastp and processed into clonotypes with MiXCR by TCRdb, which kept only in-frame beta chains. CDR3 protein sequences are deduplicated, and each keeps its most common genes and DNA. This sample gives about 580,000 distinct CDR3 sequences in total; under 25% of them show up just once. Jointly, the top ten make up roughly 15% of the sample. The treatment or condition label for this specimen denotes: allogeneic hematopoietic cell transplantation with graft depleted of TCRalphabeta T cells and CD19 B cells.

The specimen comprised PBMCs, mostly from graft donor cells, sampled 360 days after TCRalphabeta/CD19-depleted stem cell transplant. The receptors shown here come from a boy under three years old who had a stem cell transplant for acute myeloid leukemia, so the T cells may come from the graft donor.

This chain links TRBV25-1 with TRBJ2-7; 12 positions match TRBD1. This CDR3 has 14 residues. Germline V lookup: CDR1 MGHDK, CDR2 SYGVNS. J gave up 5 bases and V 4 bases, and 3 bases lay outside the gene matches. The CDR3 coding sequence is TGTGCCAGCAGTGGGGGACAGGGGGCAGACGAGCAGTACGTC. Translating it yields CASSGGQGADEQYV.

This clonotype was seen ten or more times. V is TRBV7-9 and J is TRBJ2-7; TRBD2 matches 8 bases. Trimming at V came to 7 bases and at J to 4 bases, leaving 9 bases not matched to a gene. The CDR3 is made up of 14 amino acids. Germline V CDR1 and CDR2: SEHNR, FQNEAQ (reference sequence). The CDR3 nucleotides are TGTGCCAGCACCTCCCCAAGCGGGGGTTACGAGCAGTACTTC. The encoded protein is CASTSPSGGYEQYF.

This sequence joins TRBV12-5 and TRBJ2-1; 9 nucleotides line up with TRBD1. CDR1 LGHNT and CDR2 FRNRAP come from the germline V gene. CDR3 length: 23 amino acids. Trimming at V came to 1 base and at J to 4 bases, leaving 26 bases not matched to a gene. The CDR3 protein is CASGLAQRGGQGTPGDDYNEQFF. In nucleotides, the CDR3 is TGTGCTAGTGGTTTGGCCCAAAGGGGAGGACAGGGGACACCAGGGGATGATTACAATGAGCAGTTCTTC.

This clonotype was found many times. The chain combines TRBV20-1 with TRBJ1-2; perhaps TRBD1 as D (5 bases). CDR3 length: 13 residues. Germline V gene lookup returns CDR1 DFQATT and CDR2 SNEGSKA (reference sequence). V was shortened by 6 bases and J by 8 bases, with 19 bases between the two germline ends. The CDR3 nucleotides are TGCAGTGCCCGGAAAAGGGATAGGGACGGCTACACCTTC. The encoded protein is CSARKRDRDGYTF.

This chain joins TRBV12-3 or TRBV12-4 and TRBJ2-7; 9 bases map to TRBD1. The ends lost 4 bases at V and 4 bases at J; junction bases unmatched: 5. There are 14 residues in the CDR3. CDR3 residues: CASSSGQGWYEQYF. The CDR3 DNA sequence: TGTGCCAGCAGTTCCGGACAGGGGTGGTACGAGCAGTACTTC.

The rearrangement uses TRBV28 and TRBJ2-4; TRBD2 matches 7 bases. This CDR3 is built from 15 residues. The junction had 7 bases not matched to a gene; V was cut back by 5 bases and J by 3 bases. Germline V gene sequence: CDR1 MDHEN, CDR2 SYDVKM. In nucleotides, the CDR3 is TGTGCCAGCAGTCTAGGGAGGGATGTCAAAAACATTCAGTACTTC. This gives the protein CASSLGRDVKNIQYF. The full variable domain, in which reference TRBV28 and TRBJ2-4 provide the parts outside the CDR3, is DVKVTQSSRYLVKRTGEKVFLECVQDMDHENMFWYRQDPGLGLRLIYFSYDVKMKEKGDIPEGYSVSREKKERFSLILESASTNQTSMYLCASSLGRDVKNIQYFGAGTRLSVL.

This clonotype has ten or more counts. This chain joins TRBV29-1 and TRBJ2-3; the D is unclear. Trimming pared 6 bases from V and 3 bases from J, leaving 16 bases between. Germline CDR1 and CDR2: SQVTM and ANQGSEA. The CDR3 spans 14 residues. CDR3 in amino acids: CSVDLVSMTDTQYF. The CDR3 bases are TGCAGCGTAGATCTAGTGTCAATGACAGATACGCAGTATTTT.

This clonotype was recorded many times. V usage is TRBV4-2 and J usage is TRBJ2-1; 7 bases are shared with TRBD1. Germline CDR1 LGHNA, CDR2 YNFKEQ. The CDR3 contains 16 residues. The trim removed 0 bases at V and 0 bases at J, leaving 2 bases unmatched. This CDR3 reads CASSQDPGGSYNEQFF. Written as DNA, the CDR3 is TGTGCCAGCAGCCAAGATCCAGGGGGCTCCTACAATGAGCAGTTCTTC.

This clonotype came up many times. The chain couples TRBV5-1 to TRBJ1-5; D is unresolved. The CDR3 covers 15 residues. CDR1 SGHRS and CDR2 YFSETQ come from the germline V gene. Trimming stripped 0 bases from V and 2 bases from J, with 9 bases between. The chain's CDR3 is CASSLDGDRNQPQHF. Written as DNA, the CDR3 is TGCGCCAGCAGCTTGGATGGGGATCGCAATCAGCCCCAGCATTTT.

The rearrangement links TRBV15 to TRBJ2-3; possible D gene TRBD1, 6 bases. V was pared by 1 base and J by 3 bases, with 11 bases between. CDR1 is LNHNV, CDR2 YYDKDF, per germline (reference sequence). The CDR3 spans 15 residues. The CDR3 DNA follows: TGTGCCACCAGCAGAGCGAGGACAGTAACAGATACGCAGTATTTT. Protein: CATSRARTVTDTQYF. The complete variable domain, with remaining parts taken from reference TRBV15 and TRBJ2-3, reads DAMVIQNPRYQVTQFGKPVTLSCSQTLNHNVMYWYQQKSSQAPKLLFHYYDKDFNNEADTPDNFQSRRPNTSFCFLDIRSPGLGDTAMYLCATSRARTVTDTQYFGPGTRLTVL.

The V and J genes are TRBV28 and TRBJ1-5, with D hard to call. Germline V CDR1 and CDR2: MDHEN, SYDVKM. The CDR3 length is 15 residues. Trimming removed 2 bases at V and 7 bases at J, with 15 bases between. The CDR3 region is CASSLLGLWEQPQHF. The CDR3 DNA sequence: TGTGCCAGCAGTTTACTAGGGTTGTGGGAACAGCCCCAGCATTTT.

The chain couples TRBV12-3 or TRBV12-4 to TRBJ2-1; D is tentatively TRBD1 or TRBD2 (5 bases each). CDR3 length: 14 amino acids. The V gene lost 6 bases and the J gene lost 7 bases, with 16 bases spanning the gap. The DNA for the CDR3 is TGTGCCAGCAGCTCCGGGACCAGGACTAATGAGCAGTTCTTC. It codes for CASSSGTRTNEQFF.

A few counts support this clonotype. V is TRBV20-1 and J is TRBJ1-4; D unresolved. The CDR3 has 13 residues. Germline V gene data show CDR1 as DFQATT and CDR2 as SNEGSKA (reference sequence). V was shortened by 0 bases and J by 8 bases, with 10 bases between the two germline ends. In DNA, the CDR3 is TGCAGTGCTAGAGATATGGCGGGCGAAAAACTGTTTTTT. Amino acids: CSARDMAGEKLFF.

V gene TRBV7-2 combines with J gene TRBJ1-5, with 8 bases lining up with TRBD1. Trimming cost V 0 bases and J 5 bases; bases outside gene matches: 15. Per the germline V gene, CDR1 is SGHTA and CDR2 is FQGNSA. This CDR3 comprises 19 residues. The CDR3 region is CASSLAAGDRGQEDQPQHF. The CDR3 region has the DNA TGTGCCAGCAGCTTAGCCGCGGGTGACAGGGGCCAGGAAGATCAGCCCCAGCATTTT.

V gene TRBV20-1 combines with J gene TRBJ1-1, with D unresolved. The CDR3 runs 15 residues. V was trimmed by 6 bases and J by 1 base, leaving 18 bases between them. Per the germline V gene, CDR1 is DFQATT and CDR2 is SNEGSKA (reference sequence). For the CDR3, the DNA is TGCAGTGCGGAAGGTTCCAGGAGAAAGAACACTGAAGCTTTCTTT. It specifies CSAEGSRRKNTEAFF.

The CDR3 nucleotides are TGTGCCAGCAGTTTTGTTGAAACGGCCTACGAGCAGTACTTC. Its protein product is CASSFVETAYEQYF. The chain uses TRBV12-3 or TRBV12-4 and TRBJ2-7; D is ambiguous. V shed 3 bases and J shed 2 bases, with 11 bases lying between them. This CDR3 has 14 residues.

This clonotype was detected many times. V is TRBV2 and J is TRBJ2-7, with TRBD2 matching 8 bases. The CDR3 consists of 15 residues. V shed 2 bases and J 1 base; nucleotides not matched to a gene: 4. CDR1 is SNHLY, CDR2 FYNNEI, per germline. CDR3 in amino acids: CASSEQRGYSYEQYV. The CDR3, as DNA: TGTGCCAGCAGTGAACAGCGGGGGTATTCCTACGAGCAGTACGTC.

The table lists this clonotype with a few counts. The chain is built from TRBV7-9 and TRBJ1-5, with D possibly matching TRBD1 (5 bases). The CDR3 totals 14 residues. Trimming took 5 bases from V and 6 from J, leaving 14 bases between them. Germline lookup yields CDR1 SEHNR and CDR2 FQNEAQ (reference sequence). The CDR3: CASSPVTVSQPQHF. DNA of the CDR3: TGTGCCAGCAGCCCCGTGACAGTCTCTCAGCCCCAGCATTTT.

This clonotype has more than one count but fewer than ten. V usage is TRBV6-5 and J usage is TRBJ1-1; 8 bases align to TRBD1. Germline V gene sequence: CDR1 MNHEY, CDR2 SVGAGI. V lost 5 bases, J lost 6 bases, and 8 bases stayed unmatched. This CDR3 is built from 14 residues. For the CDR3, the DNA is TGTGCCAGCAGTCACGGACAGGGAGGCGCTGAAGCTTTCTTT. Encoded protein: CASSHGQGGAEAFF.

V and J are TRBV27 and TRBJ1-2; the D gene is possibly TRBD1 (5 bases). V was shortened by 2 bases and J by 8 bases, with 21 bases between the two germline ends. CDR3 size: 16 residues. Germline lookup yields CDR1 MNHEY and CDR2 SMNVEV (reference sequence). This CDR3 reads CASSLRQGGIVEGYTF. The DNA of the CDR3 is TGTGCCAGCAGTTTAAGGCAGGGCGGAATCGTAGAAGGCTACACCTTC.